Below, 19 T cell receptor beta chains from the same sample are listed, as sequenced in a study of radiotherapy plus CTLA-4 blockade in lung cancer (dated by TCRdb to 2016 to 2019). The library was built by means of the immunoSEQ multiplex PCR assay. TCRdb took over this immuneACCESS table, retaining in-frame rearrangements with V and J assigned. Such tables are incomplete; in checked studies, under half of the missing clones stem from an unresolved V gene, and the remainder is unexplained. The sample records roughly 130,000 clones, about 87% of which are singletons. 6.9% of the sample is in the top ten clones. Source: peripheral blood, taken from a patient treated with radiotherapy plus ipilimumab. The receptors were gathered from a human donor with non-small cell lung cancer that progressed on radiotherapy plus ipilimumab.

V gene TRBV19 combines with J gene TRBJ1-5; 7 bases align to TRBD1. V shed 1 base, J shed 15 bases, and the junction held 9 bases outside the gene matches. The CDR3 runs 13 residues. CDR1 is LNHDA and CDR2 is SQIVND in the germline V gene (reference sequence). The CDR3 bases are TGTGCCAGTAGTATAGTTGGGACAGATAGATTGCATTTT. It translates to CASSIVGTDRLHF.

The V call is TRBV6-1, the J call TRBJ1-4; D may be TRBD1 (6 bases). From germline, CDR1 is MNHNS and CDR2 SASEGT. V was clipped by 6 bases and J by 4 bases, with 15 bases between them. The CDR3 consists of 15 residues. The CDR3 spells CASRHGGQFNEKLFF. CDR3 coding DNA: TGTGCCAGCAGGCATGGTGGACAGTTTAATGAAAAACTGTTTTTT.

The chain joins TRBV14 to TRBJ2-7; 8 bases map to TRBD1. The trim removed 5 bases at V and 2 bases at J, leaving 11 bases unmatched. Germline V gives CDR1 SGHDN, CDR2 FVKESK. CDR3 length: 16 amino acids. In nucleotides, the CDR3 is TGTGCCAGCAGCACCACAGGACAGGGTGCCCCCTACGAGCAGTACTTC. Protein sequence: CASSTTGQGAPYEQYF.

This clone showed up just a few times. The V call is TRBV14, the J call TRBJ2-7; a weak D match, TRBD1 (5 bases). Trimming removed 5 bases from V and 8 bases from J, with 13 bases in between. Germline loops: CDR1 SGHDN, CDR2 FVKESK. The CDR3 consists of 12 residues. CDR3 region: CASSMTVGQQYF. The CDR3 DNA sequence: TGTGCCAGCAGCATGACAGTCGGGCAGCAGTACTTC.

The V call is TRBV10-1, the J call TRBJ1-3; weak D call: TRBD1 (5 bases). Between the trimmed V and J ends, which lost 6 bases and 0 bases, there was a span of 9 bases. Germline lookup yields CDR1 WNHNN and CDR2 SYGVQD (reference sequence). CDR3 length: 14 residues. CDR3 amino acids: CASSPTASGNTIYF. The DNA of the CDR3 is TGCGCCAGCAGCCCGACAGCCTCTGGAAACACCATATATTTT.

The V gene is TRBV19, the J gene TRBJ2-2, with TRBD1 matching over 10 bases. This CDR3 comprises 19 residues. V dropped 4 bases and J dropped 6; count of bases not matched to a gene: 17. Per the germline V gene, CDR1 is LNHDA and CDR2 is SQIVND (reference sequence). CDR3 residues: CASSSHRGTGTGVAGELFF. CDR3 coding DNA: TGTGCCAGTAGTAGCCATCGGGGGACCGGGACAGGGGTCGCCGGGGAGCTGTTTTTT.

The rearrangement uses TRBV18 and TRBJ1-2; D unclear. The CDR3 is made up of 14 amino acids. Trimming cost V 1 base and J 6 bases, with 12 bases left between them. CDR1 KGHSH and CDR2 LQKENI come from the germline V gene. The CDR3 DNA sequence: TGTGCCAGCTCACCACTCCAAGGGTTGGATGGCTACACCTTC. As protein: CASSPLQGLDGYTF.

This clone was observed a single time. The rearrangement links TRBV30 to TRBJ2-2, with D perhaps matching TRBD1 (6 bases). The CDR3 has 16 amino acids. V gave up 0 bases and J gave up 0 bases, with 11 bases separating them. The germline CDR1 and CDR2 sequences are GTSNPN and SVGIG (reference sequence). The CDR3 spells CAWSVLGGANTGELFF. CDR3 bases: TGTGCCTGGAGTGTACTAGGGGGAGCGAACACCGGGGAGCTGTTTTTT.

Notes on this clone: The junction does not match germline at one end; this may be a read error. The rearrangement uses TRBV7-9 and TRBJ2-1; D could derive from TRBD1 or TRBD2 (5 bases each). The CDR3 contains 16 residues. Germline V gene data show CDR1 as SEHNR and CDR2 as FQNEAQ (reference sequence). The CDR3 reads CVSSVTQGPVRDEQFF. CDR3 bases: TGTGTCAGCAGCGTTACCCAGGGACCCGTTAGGGATGAGCAGTTCTTC.

CDR3 amino acids: CASSTQGRGTQYF. The CDR3, as DNA: TGTGCCAGCAGCACGCAGGGGCGAGGGACCCAGTACTTC. This chain connects TRBV2 to TRBJ2-5, with a tentative D call TRBD1 (6 bases). V was cut by 6 bases and J by 7 bases, with 15 bases left in between. The CDR3 consists of 13 residues. CDR1 is SNHLY, CDR2 FYNNEI, per germline. The full variable domain, in which reference TRBV2 and TRBJ2-5 provide the parts outside the CDR3, is EPEVTQTPSHQVTQMGQEVILRCVPISNHLYFYWYRQILGQKVEFLVSFYNNEISEKSEIFDDQFSVERPDGSNFTLKIRSTKLEDSAMYFCASSTQGRGTQYFGPGTRLLVL.

This clone was recorded once. The chain carries TRBV9 and TRBJ2-7, with a tentative D call TRBD1 (6 bases). The CDR3 runs to 14 residues. With 4 bases removed from V and 0 bases from J, the gap between germline ends came to 11 bases. The germline gives CDR1 SGDLS, CDR2 YYNGEE. The CDR3 coding sequence is TGTGCCAGCAGCAGGACAGTGAACTCCTACGAGCAGTACTTC. It specifies CASSRTVNSYEQYF.

The CDR3, as DNA: TGTGCCAGCTCACCCGACAATGAGCAGTTCTTC. Translation gives CASSPDNEQFF. The chain joins TRBV18 to TRBJ2-1; D unclear. Trimming took off 3 bases at V and 5 bases at J, with 2 bases between the two ends. CDR3 length equals 11 residues. The germline V gene encodes CDR1 KGHSH and CDR2 LQKENI.

The chain combines TRBV18 with TRBJ1-4; D gene uncertain. Trimming pared 5 bases from V and 8 bases from J, leaving 9 bases between. In germline, CDR1 is KGHSH, CDR2 LQKENI. The CDR3 is made up of 12 amino acids. CDR3 sequence: CASSSPGEKLFF. In DNA form, the CDR3 reads TGTGCCAGCTCATCTCCGGGGGAAAAACTGTTTTTT.

The CDR3 nucleotides read TGTGCCAGCAGCCCAGGGGAGAAAGAGACCCAGTACTTC. Amino acids: CASSPGEKETQYF. The genes are TRBV7-9 and TRBJ2-5, with D possibly being TRBD1 (6 bases). Germline V lookup: CDR1 SEHNR, CDR2 FQNEAQ (reference sequence). CDR3 length equals 13 residues. Between the trimmed V and J ends, which lost 5 bases and 3 bases, there was a span of 10 bases.

This chain connects TRBV10-2 to TRBJ2-5; TRBD2 matches 8 bases. The V gene end was trimmed by 5 bases and the J gene end by 4 bases; junction bases not matched to a gene: 3. The germline V gene has CDR1 WSHSY and CDR2 SAAADI. This CDR3 is 13 amino acids long. CDR3 sequence: CASSIAGLETQYF. The CDR3, as DNA: TGCGCCAGCAGTATAGCGGGACTAGAGACCCAGTACTTC.

The chain couples TRBV27 to TRBJ2-1, with 7 bases lining up with TRBD2. Trimming at V came to 10 bases and at J to 3 bases, leaving 9 bases not matched to a gene. The germline CDR1 and CDR2 sequences are MNHEY and SMNVEV (reference sequence). The CDR3 is 14 amino acids. In DNA form, the CDR3 reads TGTGCCACCGCCCTTGCGGGAGTCTACAATGAGCAGTTCTTC. Its translation is CATALAGVYNEQFF.

The chain combines TRBV7-9 with TRBJ1-1; D is perhaps TRBD1 (6 bases). From germline, CDR1 is SEHNR and CDR2 FQNEAQ (reference sequence). Trimming removed 4 bases from V and 1 base from J, with 13 bases in between. The CDR3 is 15 residues long. This CDR3 is CASSYHGTPNTEAFF. The CDR3 DNA reads as TGTGCCAGCAGCTACCACGGGACACCGAACACTGAAGCTTTCTTT.

The CDR3 region has the DNA TGTGCCACGGGGACTAGCGACGCCCACGAGCAGTACTTC. It yields the protein CATGTSDAHEQYF. This chain uses TRBV5-4 with TRBJ2-7; 10 bases line up with TRBD2. Germline V gene sequence: CDR1 SGHNT, CDR2 YYREEE (reference sequence). V trimming: 9 bases; J trimming: 5 bases; junction bases outside the gene matches: 8. The CDR3 has 13 amino acids.

This clone was counted between two and nine times. The V call is TRBV14, the J call TRBJ2-3; 11 bases agree with TRBD2. V trimming: 4 bases; J trimming: 0 bases; junction bases outside the gene matches: 6. Looked up from germline, CDR1 is SGHDN and CDR2 is FVKESK. The CDR3 contains 17 residues. CDR3 loop: CASSPLRLAGSTDTQYF. The CDR3 DNA sequence: TGTGCCAGCAGCCCTTTAAGACTAGCGGGAAGCACAGATACGCAGTATTTT.